This T cell receptor (beta chain) was identified during a study of cytomegalovirus exposure and HLA in healthy donors. The PCR employed 60 Vbeta primers together with 13 Jbeta primers. Assay used: immunoSEQ multiplex PCR; TCRdb lists only in-frame clones, some missing. The table shows some 150,000 clones, with roughly 78% occurring only once. The V gene end was trimmed by 5 bases and the J gene end by 2 bases; junction bases not matched to a gene: 3. The CDR3 consists of 14 residues. From germline, CDR1 is SNHLY and CDR2 FYNNEI. V is TRBV2 and J is TRBJ2-5; TRBD2 aligns across 9 bases. The sequence derives from a man aged 25-40 years in good health and CMV-seronegative. Input material: PBMCs. In nucleotides, the CDR3 is TGTGCCAGCAGTAAGACTAGCGGTCAAGAGACCCAGTACTTC. It encodes CASSKTSGQETQYF. Drawing the rest from reference TRBV2 and TRBJ2-5, the complete variable domain is EPEVTQTPSHQVTQMGQEVILRCVPISNHLYFYWYRQILGQKVEFLVSFYNNEISEKSEIFDDQFSVERPDGSNFTLKIRSTKLEDSAMYFCASSKTSGQETQYFGPGTRLLVL.